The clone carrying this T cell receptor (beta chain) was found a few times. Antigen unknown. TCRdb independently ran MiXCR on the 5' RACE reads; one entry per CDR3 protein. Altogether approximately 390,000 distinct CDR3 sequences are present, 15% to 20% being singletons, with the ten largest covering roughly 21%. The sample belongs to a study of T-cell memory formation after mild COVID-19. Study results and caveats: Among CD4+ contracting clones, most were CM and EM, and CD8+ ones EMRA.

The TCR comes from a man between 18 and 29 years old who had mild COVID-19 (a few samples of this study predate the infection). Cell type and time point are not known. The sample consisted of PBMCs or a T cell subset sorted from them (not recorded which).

The CDR3 DNA is TGTGCCAGCAGCGCGGAATGGGTCCAAGAGACCCAGTACTTC. Protein sequence: CASSAEWVQETQYF. The V call is TRBV5-5, the J call TRBJ2-5; D remains unclear. Germline-derived CDR1 and CDR2 are SGHKS and YYEKEE (reference sequence). The V end was cut by 4 bases, the J end by 1 base, with 11 bases between. This CDR3 comprises 14 residues.